This TCR beta chain was identified in a study of blood T cell repertoires in COVID-19. In germline, CDR1 is LNHDA, CDR2 SQIVND (reference sequence). The germline V and J ends were trimmed by 5 bases and 6 bases, with 11 bases remaining between them. The CDR3 length is 13 residues. Sequenced by immunoSEQ multiplex PCR; TCRdb stores in-frame clones only, minus some. The data contain 240,000 or so clones, more than 80% of them seen just once; the ten biggest clones take up just over 0.85%. The sequence came from a man aged 45-60 years who had been exposed to COVID-19. The sample was PBMCs or T cells enriched from blood (not recorded which). This chain joins TRBV19 and TRBJ1-5; D is unclear. CDR3 DNA: TGTGCCAGTAGTCTCCGGGAGGGTCAGCCCCAGCATTTT. It specifies CASSLREGQPQHF.